Each of the 27 T cell receptor beta chains below was sequenced from the same sample in a study of blood T cell repertoires in COVID-19. TCRdb's copy holds only in-frame clones and misses some; the assay was immunoSEQ multiplex PCR. The data hold about 9,300 clones, with about 91% observed a single time. The specimen was peripheral blood. Every receptor here comes from a woman between 50 and 59 years old with active COVID-19.

The chain employs TRBV29-1 and TRBJ2-3; weak D call: TRBD2 (6 bases). Per the germline V gene, CDR1 is SQVTM and CDR2 is ANQGSEA. CDR3 length: 13 residues. With 6 bases removed from V and 6 bases from J, the gap between germline ends came to 16 bases. The CDR3 loop is CSVEGRELDTQYF. In DNA form, the CDR3 reads TGCAGCGTGGAGGGACGGGAGTTGGATACGCAGTATTTT.

This clone is deemed hyperexpanded (1% or more). This chain links TRBV11-3 with TRBJ2-1; 12 bases are a match to TRBD1. This CDR3 region has 16 residues. Germline trimming cut 2 bases from V and 9 bases from J; bases unmatched to any gene: 8. Germline lookup yields CDR1 SGHNT and CDR2 YENEEA. The CDR3 coding sequence is TGTGCCAGCAGCTTAAGGGGGACAGGGGGCTTGGTTGAGCAGTTCTTC. It codes for CASSLRGTGGLVEQFF.

This clone showed up just once. J is TRBJ2-5 and V is TRBV7-2; TRBD2 might be the D (6 bases). Trimming shortened V by 5 bases and J by 3 bases, and 13 bases separated the two germline ends. The CDR3 runs to 14 residues. Per germline, CDR1 SGHTA and CDR2 FQGNSA. The CDR3 loop reads CASSPGLSKETQYF. The DNA for the CDR3 is TGTGCCAGCAGCCCTGGACTATCCAAAGAGACCCAGTACTTC. Combining the CDR3 with reference TRBV7-2 and TRBJ2-5 gives the whole variable domain GAGVSQSPSNKVTEKGKDVELRCDPISGHTALYWYRQSLGQGLEFLIYFQGNSAPDKSGLPSDRFSAERTGGSVSTLTIQRTQQEDSAVYLCASSPGLSKETQYFGPGTRLLVL.

This sequence joins TRBV5-6 and TRBJ2-7; a possible D gene is TRBD1 (6 bases). This CDR3 has 15 amino acids. Between the trimmed V and J ends, which lost 4 bases and 2 bases, there was a span of 16 bases. Germline CDR1 reads SGHDT; CDR2 reads YYEEEE. The CDR3 reads CASSRDGQPTYEQYF. The DNA of the CDR3 is TGTGCCAGCAGCCGCGACGGACAGCCAACCTACGAGCAGTACTTC.

The chain joins TRBV10-2 to TRBJ2-1; TRBD2 matches 10 bases. Germline V gene data show CDR1 as WSHSY and CDR2 as SAAADI. V shed 0 bases, J shed 8 bases, and the junction held 4 bases outside the gene matches. This CDR3 comprises 15 residues. This CDR3 is CASSESSGRIYEQFF. CDR3 coding DNA: TGCGCCAGCAGTGAGTCTAGCGGGAGGATCTATGAGCAGTTCTTC.

The V and J genes are TRBV30 and TRBJ2-3; TRBD2 matches 7 bases. The CDR3 runs to 15 residues. The V segment lost 2 bases and the J segment 1 base; nucleotides outside the gene matches: 6. Germline CDR1 reads GTSNPN; CDR2 reads SVGIG (reference sequence). This CDR3 is CAWSIAGVGTDTQYF. The CDR3 nucleotides read TGTGCCTGGAGTATCGCGGGAGTGGGCACAGATACGCAGTATTTT.

The CDR3 region has the DNA TGTGCCAGCAGCTTGGGACTAGCTTCTTACAATGAGCAGTTCTTC. It codes for CASSLGLASYNEQFF. This rearrangement joins TRBV5-4 to TRBJ2-1, with 7 bases lining up with TRBD2. Germline CDR1 is SGHNT and CDR2 is YYREEE (reference sequence). CDR3 length: 15 amino acids. With 0 bases clipped from V and 4 bases from J, the junction kept 4 bases outside the gene matches. Together with reference TRBV5-4 and TRBJ2-1, the CDR3 gives the full variable domain: ETGVTQSPTHLIKTRGQQVTLRCSSQSGHNTVSWYQQALGQGPQFIFQYYREEENGRGNFPPRFSGLQFPNYSSELNVNALELDDSALYLCASSLGLASYNEQFFGPGTRLTVL.

This clone appeared once. The genes are TRBV10-2 and TRBJ2-2, with 9 positions matching TRBD2. Germline trimming cut 2 bases from V and 5 bases from J; bases unmatched to any gene: 6. The CDR3 consists of 16 residues. Germline V gene lookup returns CDR1 WSHSY and CDR2 SAAADI. The CDR3: CASSETLAGRTGELFF. The CDR3, as DNA: TGCGCCAGCAGTGAGACCCTAGCGGGACGGACCGGGGAGCTGTTTTTT.

The rearrangement joins TRBV30 to TRBJ1-5; perhaps TRBD1 as D (6 bases). V lost 5 bases and J 4 bases, leaving 15 bases between the germline ends. The CDR3 loop spans 14 amino acids. Per germline, CDR1 GTSNPN and CDR2 SVGIG (reference sequence). The CDR3 loop is CAWCPGDGNQPQHF. CDR3 nucleotide sequence: TGTGCCTGGTGCCCAGGGGATGGGAATCAGCCCCAGCATTTT.

V gene TRBV5-1 combines with J gene TRBJ2-3; TRBD2 agrees at 11 bases. Germline CDR1 and CDR2: SGHRS and YFSETQ. With V trimmed by 4 bases and J by 1 base, 5 bases remained unmatched. CDR3 length: 16 residues. The CDR3 region is CASSRQLAGGTDTQYF. Here the CDR3 DNA reads TGCGCCAGCAGCCGACAACTAGCGGGAGGCACAGATACGCAGTATTTT. The complete variable domain, with remaining parts taken from reference TRBV5-1 and TRBJ2-3, reads KAGVTQTPRYLIKTRGQQVTLSCSPISGHRSVSWYQQTPGQGLQFLFEYFSETQRNKGNFPGRFSGRQFSNSRSEMNVSTLELGDSALYLCASSRQLAGGTDTQYFGPGTRLTVL.

This chain joins TRBV15 and TRBJ2-1; 11 nucleotides line up with TRBD1. V was clipped by 2 bases and J by 3 bases; unmatched bases: 6. This CDR3 is 17 amino acids long. Germline CDR1 and CDR2: LNHNV and YYDKDF (reference sequence). In DNA, the CDR3 is TGTGCCACCAGCAGAAAGCCGGGACAGGGGGGCTACAATGAGCAGTTCTTC. Translated, it gives CATSRKPGQGGYNEQFF.

The rearrangement joins TRBV7-9 to TRBJ2-7, with 9 positions matching TRBD1. With V trimmed by 5 bases and J by 5 bases, 10 bases remained unmatched. The CDR3 loop spans 15 amino acids. Germline CDR1 is SEHNR and CDR2 is FQNEAQ (reference sequence). CDR3: CASSPIVDRGNEQYF. As DNA, the CDR3 is TGTGCCAGCAGCCCCATAGTGGACAGGGGAAACGAGCAGTACTTC.

The V gene is TRBV30, the J gene TRBJ2-1; 7 nucleotides align to TRBD2. Trimming took 5 bases from V and 1 from J; bases not matched to a gene: 2. This CDR3 region has 13 residues. Germline values: CDR1 GTSNPN, CDR2 SVGIG (reference sequence). The CDR3 loop reads CAWARGSYNEQFF. The DNA of the CDR3 is TGTGCCTGGGCGCGGGGGTCCTACAATGAGCAGTTCTTC.

The chain links TRBV28 to TRBJ2-5, with D hard to call. The CDR3 runs 12 residues. Per germline, CDR1 MDHEN and CDR2 SYDVKM. Trimming left V 3 bases short and J 5 bases short, with 7 bases between. CDR3: CASSFFRETQYF. Here the CDR3 DNA reads TGTGCCAGCAGTTTTTTTCGGGAGACCCAGTACTTC.

The chain joins TRBV30 to TRBJ2-1; a possible D gene is TRBD2 (5 bases). The CDR3 length is 14 residues. Germline lookup yields CDR1 GTSNPN and CDR2 SVGIG (reference sequence). Trimming shortened V by 5 bases and J by 0 bases, and 11 bases separated the two germline ends. CDR3 sequence reads: CAWVLGSSYNEQFF. Here the CDR3 DNA reads TGTGCCTGGGTGTTGGGGAGCTCCTACAATGAGCAGTTCTTC. The variable domain in full, completed from reference TRBV30 and TRBJ2-1, reads SQTIHQWPATLVQPVGSPLSLECTVEGTSNPNLYWYRQAAGRGLQLLFYSVGIGQISSEVPQNLSASRPQDRQFILSSKKLLLSDSGFYLCAWVLGSSYNEQFFGPGTRLTVL.

The gene calls are TRBV2 and TRBJ2-7, with 11 bases that match TRBD1. The length of the CDR3 is 15 residues. V shed 6 bases, J shed 1 base, and the junction held 5 bases outside the gene matches. Per the germline V gene, CDR1 is SNHLY and CDR2 is FYNNEI. This CDR3 is CASRGTGGRSYEQYF. The DNA for the CDR3 is TGTGCCAGCAGGGGGACAGGGGGGAGGTCCTACGAGCAGTACTTC.

The chain uses TRBV2 and TRBJ1-1; TRBD1 is a possible D gene (5 bases). The CDR3 is made up of 13 amino acids. Trimming shortened V by 7 bases and J by 2 bases, and 11 bases separated the two germline ends. Germline-derived CDR1 and CDR2 are SNHLY and FYNNEI. CDR3 bases: TGTGCCAGCAACGGCCAGGGTAACACTGAAGCTTTCTTT. Translating gives CASNGQGNTEAFF. Looking up the rest from reference TRBV2 and TRBJ1-1 gives the full variable domain: EPEVTQTPSHQVTQMGQEVILRCVPISNHLYFYWYRQILGQKVEFLVSFYNNEISEKSEIFDDQFSVERPDGSNFTLKIRSTKLEDSAMYFCASNGQGNTEAFFGQGTRLTVV.

The rearrangement uses TRBV7-9 and TRBJ1-1, with D perhaps matching TRBD1 (5 bases). The germline CDR1 and CDR2 sequences are SEHNR and FQNEAQ (reference sequence). The germline V and J ends were trimmed by 3 bases and 0 bases, with 5 bases remaining between them. The CDR3 is 13 residues long. The CDR3 loop is CASSLDMNTEAFF. The CDR3 DNA reads as TGTGCCAGCAGCTTGGACATGAACACTGAAGCTTTCTTT.

The genes are TRBV25-1 and TRBJ1-5; tentatively, D is TRBD1 (5 bases). This CDR3 is built from 15 residues. Looked up from germline, CDR1 is MGHDK and CDR2 is SYGVNS. Trimming took off 4 bases at V and 7 bases at J, with 17 bases between the two ends. The CDR3 reads CASSGGGLAGQPQHF. In DNA, the CDR3 is TGTGCCAGCAGTGGGGGCGGCCTCGCGGGACAGCCCCAGCATTTT.

The rearrangement links TRBV27 to TRBJ2-1; D gene ambiguous. This CDR3 has 15 residues. The germline V gene has CDR1 MNHEY and CDR2 SMNVEV (reference sequence). Deletions cut 3 bases from V and 3 bases from J, with 12 bases between. The CDR3 DNA follows: TGTGCCAGCAGTTTGGGTATAGCCCACTACAATGAGCAGTTCTTC. Residues: CASSLGIAHYNEQFF.

The chain has TRBV30 and TRBJ1-6, with 7 bases matching TRBD1. The CDR3 consists of 13 residues. Germline V gene sequence: CDR1 GTSNPN, CDR2 SVGIG (reference sequence). Unmatched junction bases numbered 3, after V lost 5 bases and J lost 5 bases. The CDR3 sequence is CAWLGTDNSPLHF. The CDR3 nucleotides are TGTGCCTGGCTCGGGACAGATAATTCACCCCTCCACTTT.

The chain employs TRBV5-4 and TRBJ2-5, with D possibly being TRBD1 (6 bases). Trimming left V 3 bases short and J 3 bases short, with 12 bases between. Germline-derived CDR1 and CDR2 are SGHNT and YYREEE (reference sequence). There are 14 residues in the CDR3. The CDR3 loop reads CASSSVGQKETQYF. The DNA for the CDR3 is TGTGCCAGCAGCTCCGTCGGACAGAAAGAGACCCAGTACTTC.

V is TRBV18 and J is TRBJ1-2; 12 bases are a match to TRBD1. The CDR3 spans 17 residues. The trim removed 1 base at V and 0 bases at J, leaving 3 bases unmatched. Germline V gives CDR1 KGHSH, CDR2 LQKENI. As DNA, the CDR3 is TGTGCCAGCTCACCACTTGGGACAGGGGGCCCTAACTATGGCTACACCTTC. It encodes CASSPLGTGGPNYGYTF.

The rearrangement uses TRBV5-3 and TRBJ2-7; 14 bases match TRBD2. TRBV5-3 is an ORF for which the function is uncertain. The CDR3 has 16 amino acids. Unmatched junction bases numbered 2, after V lost 0 bases and J lost 3 bases. In DNA form, the CDR3 reads TGTGCCAGAAGCTTGGGGGGACTAGCGGGAGACTACGAGCAGTACTTC. It is translated as CARSLGGLAGDYEQYF.

The genes are TRBV9 and TRBJ2-3; 8 positions match TRBD2. Losses at the gene ends were 4 bases for V and 4 bases for J; bases not matched to a gene: 20. CDR3 size: 19 residues. Germline V gene data show CDR1 as SGDLS and CDR2 as YYNGEE. CDR3 bases: TGTGCCAGCAGCCTCGGGGAGACGGGAGGGCCAACCAGGGCAGATACGCAGTATTTT. This encodes CASSLGETGGPTRADTQYF.

The V call is TRBV7-8, the J call TRBJ2-7, with 10 positions matching TRBD2. CDR3 length: 15 amino acids. V shed 7 bases, J shed 0 bases, and the junction held 6 bases outside the gene matches. Looked up from germline, CDR1 is SGHVS and CDR2 is FQNEAQ. The CDR3 DNA reads TGTGCCAGCACGACTAGCGGGCAGAGCTCCTACGAGCAGTACTTC. Translation: CASTTSGQSSYEQYF.

The chain carries TRBV15 and TRBJ1-2; no clear D. The CDR3 contains 13 residues. Per the germline V gene, CDR1 is LNHNV and CDR2 is YYDKDF (reference sequence). With 0 bases removed from V and 7 bases from J, the gap between germline ends came to 9 bases. CDR3 residues: CATSRESGSGYTF. The CDR3 DNA reads as TGTGCCACCAGCAGAGAGAGTGGTAGTGGCTACACCTTC.